This T cell receptor (beta chain) was profiled in a study of OX40 agonist ivuxolimab in advanced cancers. The overall study: An agonistic anti-OX40 (CD134) antibody, ivuxolimab, was used to treat the patients. Each dose-escalation patient presented with hepatocellular carcinoma, melanoma, renal cell or head and neck cancer.

With respect to this clone: No antigen is known for it.

Here immunoSEQ multiplex PCR was the method, and the copy in TCRdb shows in-frame clones only, minus some. The data hold tens of thousands of clones, with 80% to 90% observed a single time. Germline CDR1 and CDR2: SGHNT and YYREEE (reference sequence). The CDR3 consists of 13 residues. Overall study results and limits: Low normalized clonal expansion also occurred in some nonresponding patients. No antigen was identified for the clonally expanded peripheral T cells.

The TCR comes from an adult with an advanced solid tumor such as melanoma, head and neck, liver or kidney cancer. The chain has TRBV5-4 and TRBJ2-5; 8 positions agree with TRBD2. The J call may be incorrect, as the DNA end agrees better with TRBJ2-7. Sequenced material: CD4+ or CD8+ T cells sorted from blood, taken in a trial of the OX40 agonist ivuxolimab. In DNA, the CDR3 is TGTGCCAGCAGTGCGGGACTAGGGTACGAGCAGTACTTC. Translation: CASSAGLGYEQYF.